This T cell receptor beta chain comes out of a study of blood T cell repertoires in COVID-19. At the level of the study: There were acute and convalescent COVID-19 samples, and they came from the United States, Italy and Spain. Nucleic acid was either cDNA or gDNA, and it came from T cells, B-cell-depleted T cells, or PBMCs.

The germline V gene has CDR1 SGHTA and CDR2 FQGNSA. The CDR3 extends over 12 amino acids. Trimming shortened V by 1 base and J by 8 bases, and 8 bases separated the two germline ends. Assay: immunoSEQ multiplex PCR; the TCRdb copy retains only in-frame clones and omits some. The table shows 55,000 to 70,000 clones, with about 88% occurring only once. The material sequenced was peripheral blood. The V call is TRBV7-2, the J call TRBJ1-2; D might be TRBD1 (5 bases). The receptor's source is a woman aged 60 to 75 with COVID-19, enrolled during active disease. The CDR3 nucleotides read TGTGCCAGCAGCTTAGGCGGGGGGGGCTACACCTTC. Translation: CASSLGGGGYTF.